This TCR beta chain was identified during a study of blood T cell repertoires in COVID-19. The wider study: Samples taken during acute and convalescent COVID-19 were collected in the United States, Italy and Spain. T cells, B-cell-depleted T cells, or PBMCs provided the cDNA or gDNA that served as material.

The CDR3 spans 15 residues. The V and J ends lost 6 bases and 4 bases, in that order; junction bases with no gene match: 9. From germline, CDR1 is SGHDT and CDR2 YYEEEE. Per the study methods: Reference gene primers were amplified, and this amplification served to estimate nucleated cell counts. Clones were read by immunoSEQ multiplex PCR, and TCRdb kept only the in-frame ones, dropping some. The DNA was the basis for D and trimming; V, J and clone size are from that table. This table holds around 100,000 clones, more than 75% found once. The chain has TRBV5-6 and TRBJ1-5; TRBD1 agrees at 8 bases. This sequence was found in a human donor in a cohort sampled during active COVID-19. Sequenced: peripheral blood. DNA for the CDR3: TGTGCCAGCACTCTCAGGACAGGGACGAATCAGCCCCAGCATTTT. It translates to CASTLRTGTNQPQHF.